One sample yielded the 16 T cell receptor beta chains listed below, sequenced in a study of cytomegalovirus exposure and HLA in healthy donors (dated by TCRdb to about 2017). The library was made by the immunoSEQ multiplex PCR assay. For the multiplex PCR, a mixture combining 60 forward primers for TCR Vbeta segments and 13 reverse primers for TCR Jbeta segments was used. The table was pulled from immuneACCESS by TCRdb, which kept in-frame rearrangements only. Such tables lose some clones; where checked, under half of the loss comes from unresolved V genes, and the rest has no known cause. This sample's table has entries for 150,000 or so clones. The ten biggest clones cover about 1.6% of the sample. The specimen sequenced was PBMCs. These receptors all come from a woman aged 50 to 65 in good health and CMV-seronegative.

The rearrangement uses TRBV2 and TRBJ1-1; D is uncertain. CDR1 is SNHLY, CDR2 FYNNEI, per germline. The CDR3 loop spans 14 amino acids. The germline V and J ends were trimmed by 3 bases and 0 bases, with 8 bases remaining between them. The CDR3 reads CASSEQDMNTEAFF. As DNA, the CDR3 is TGTGCCAGCAGTGAGCAGGATATGAACACTGAAGCTTTCTTT.

The chain links TRBV4-3 to TRBJ1-3, with 10 nucleotides matching TRBD1. Unmatched junction bases numbered 7, after V lost 1 base and J lost 4 bases. Germline assignment: CDR1 LGHNA and CDR2 YSLEER. This CDR3 comprises 17 residues. DNA for the CDR3: TGCGCCAGCAGCCAAGTGTCCGGGACAGGGGTCGGAAACACCATATATTTT. Translating it yields CASSQVSGTGVGNTIYF.

The J gene is TRBJ1-5, the V gene TRBV27; TRBD1 might be the D (5 bases). Looked up from germline, CDR1 is MNHEY and CDR2 is SMNVEV (reference sequence). V lost 8 bases, J lost 5 bases, and 16 bases lay in between. The CDR3 is 14 residues long. The CDR3 loop is CASALGGEDQPQHF. CDR3 bases: TGTGCCAGCGCATTGGGGGGGGAGGATCAGCCCCAGCATTTT.

The chain combines TRBV5-1 with TRBJ1-2; D not resolved. Germline V gene lookup returns CDR1 SGHRS and CDR2 YFSETQ. The CDR3 extends over 12 amino acids. The V and J ends lost 9 bases and 1 base respectively, with 10 bases between them. The CDR3 coding sequence is TGCGCCACCGGTGGAGATAACTATGGCTACACCTTC. Its protein product is CATGGDNYGYTF.

The rearrangement links TRBV30 to TRBJ1-4; a weak D match, TRBD1 (6 bases). The length of the CDR3 is 13 residues. V shed 4 bases and J shed 5 bases, with 11 bases lying between them. Germline assignment: CDR1 GTSNPN and CDR2 SVGIG (reference sequence). CDR3 residues: CAWNGQLNEKLFF. CDR3 DNA: TGTGCCTGGAATGGACAGCTGAATGAAAAACTGTTTTTT.

The chain links TRBV5-1 to TRBJ1-1; D is unclear. The CDR3 contains 16 residues. Germline CDR1 reads SGHRS; CDR2 reads YFSETQ. Trimming removed 3 bases at V and 0 bases at J, with 15 bases between. DNA for the CDR3: TGCGCCAGCAGCTCCCACCTCAGAAACATGAACACTGAAGCTTTCTTT. Amino acid sequence: CASSSHLRNMNTEAFF.

The rearrangement links TRBV5-6 to TRBJ1-5; D is unclear. V lost 4 bases to trimming and J lost 6 bases, with 14 bases between them. This CDR3 is built from 14 residues. CDR1 and CDR2 from the germline V gene are SGHDT and YYEEEE. CDR3 bases: TGTGCCAGCAGCCGTCGCCGGTCAAGTCAGCCCCAGCATTTT. It yields the protein CASSRRRSSQPQHF.

Worth noting for this clone: Other DNA sequences within the sample encode an identical CDR3. V usage is TRBV9 and J usage is TRBJ1-1; 8 nucleotides agree with TRBD1. The CDR3 covers 13 residues. Unmatched junction bases numbered 0, after V lost 0 bases and J lost 5 bases. Germline V gene lookup returns CDR1 SGDLS and CDR2 YYNGEE. In DNA, the CDR3 is TGTGCCAGCAGCGTAGGGACAGGGACTGAAGCTTTCTTT. Translating gives CASSVGTGTEAFF.

This sequence joins TRBV2 and TRBJ1-2; possible D gene TRBD1, 6 bases. This CDR3 has 13 residues. Per germline, CDR1 SNHLY and CDR2 FYNNEI. The ends were cut back, 7 bases at V and 2 bases at J, with 11 bases in the middle. The CDR3 nucleotides are TGTGCCAGCATGACAACAGGGAACTATGGCTACACCTTC. Translated, it gives CASMTTGNYGYTF.

As DNA, the CDR3 is TGTGCCAGCAGTTTCCGACAGGGGACGGGGCAGCCCCAGCATTTT. Protein product: CASSFRQGTGQPQHF. This chain joins TRBV28 and TRBJ1-5; 8 nucleotides align to TRBD1. The CDR3 runs to 15 residues. CDR1 and CDR2 from the germline V gene are MDHEN and SYDVKM. The V and J ends lost 3 bases and 7 bases, in that order; junction bases with no gene match: 8.

This chain joins TRBV5-4 and TRBJ2-7, with TRBD1 matching 11 bases. Looked up from germline, CDR1 is SGHNT and CDR2 is YYREEE (reference sequence). The CDR3 has 14 amino acids. Trimming took 4 bases from V and 4 from J; bases not matched to a gene: 4. DNA of the CDR3: TGTGCCAGCAGCCGGGACAGGGGGGAATACGAGCAGTACTTC. This gives the protein CASSRDRGEYEQYF.

The rearrangement joins TRBV19 to TRBJ1-2; the match to TRBD1 covers 9 bases. The CDR3 has 13 amino acids. The junction had 1 base not matched to a gene; V was cut back by 4 bases and J by 4 bases. From germline, CDR1 is LNHDA and CDR2 SQIVND (reference sequence). CDR3 sequence reads: CASSRTGVYGYTF. CDR3 bases: TGTGCCAGTAGTAGGACAGGGGTCTATGGCTACACCTTC.

The V call is TRBV30, the J call TRBJ2-1, with 8 bases lining up with TRBD2. Per germline, CDR1 GTSNPN and CDR2 SVGIG (reference sequence). This CDR3 comprises 15 residues. J was trimmed by 2 bases and V by 4 bases; bases with no gene match: 7. In nucleotides, the CDR3 is TGTGCCTGGAATTTCGCCGGGGGGGCCTACAATGAGCAGTTCTTC. Protein sequence: CAWNFAGGAYNEQFF.

The chain uses TRBV2 and TRBJ1-5, with D perhaps matching TRBD1 (5 bases). The CDR3 is 15 amino acids. V shed 3 bases and J shed 1 base, with 10 bases lying between them. Looked up from germline, CDR1 is SNHLY and CDR2 is FYNNEI. The CDR3 protein is CASSEGLLSNQPQHF. CDR3 DNA sequence: TGTGCCAGCAGTGAGGGACTCCTGAGCAATCAGCCCCAGCATTTT.

V usage is TRBV9 and J usage is TRBJ1-1; 8 nucleotides agree with TRBD1. V dropped 3 bases and J dropped 5; count of bases not matched to a gene: 9. The CDR3 spans 15 residues. Germline loops: CDR1 SGDLS, CDR2 YYNGEE. The CDR3 here is CASSAYGQGGTEAFF. The DNA of the CDR3 is TGTGCCAGCAGCGCCTATGGACAGGGTGGAACTGAAGCTTTCTTT.

This chain connects TRBV7-2 to TRBJ1-1, with 7 bases matching TRBD1. Germline-derived CDR1 and CDR2 are SGHTA and FQGNSA. This CDR3 contains 15 residues. V gave up 5 bases and J gave up 10 bases; unmatched junction bases: 16. The CDR3 DNA follows: TGTGCCAGCAGCCCCCCGACAGGGAAGAGTTGGAGAGCTTTCTTT. This sequence encodes CASSPPTGKSWRAFF.